These 3 T cell receptor beta chains share one sample of origin, sequenced in a study of T cell repertoires in cytomegalovirus infection. Their antigens are not known. TCRdb redid the calling of the reads with MiXCR, one entry per CDR3 protein. This table has approximately 76,000 distinct CDR3 sequences, approximately 40% appearing once. The material sequenced was CD8+ T cells from cultured PBMCs, taken from culture after CMV antigen stimulation. Every receptor here comes from a human donor in good health (CMV status not recorded). Some clones in this sample may be carry-over from other donors' samples.

The chain is built from TRBV7-2 and TRBJ2-7, with TRBD1 matching 10 bases. The CDR3 has 20 residues. Germline loops: CDR1 SGHTA, CDR2 FQGNSA. Germline trimming cut 1 base from V and 2 bases from J; bases unmatched to any gene: 17. CDR3 residues: CASSLVLTFYGTGDPYEQYF. The CDR3 DNA follows: TGTGCCAGCAGCTTAGTCCTAACGTTTTACGGGACAGGGGATCCCTACGAGCAGTACTTC.

The chain employs TRBV12-5 and TRBJ2-4; maybe TRBD1 (5 bases). V lost 10 bases to trimming and J lost 8 bases, with 18 bases between them. Germline CDR1 and CDR2: LGHNT and FRNRAP. The CDR3 has 13 residues. The CDR3 is CANSKGYKDIQYF. In DNA, the CDR3 is TGTGCTAATTCCAAGGGGTATAAGGACATTCAGTACTTC.

The sample holds many counts of this clonotype. The rearrangement links TRBV20-1 to TRBJ2-1, with 9 bases aligning to TRBD2. V was pared by 6 bases and J by 4 bases, with 19 bases of the junction left unmatched. In germline, CDR1 is DFQATT, CDR2 SNEGSKA (reference sequence). The CDR3 is 18 amino acids. CDR3 sequence (DNA): TGCAGTGCCCGTCTTGTGGGCCGAGCGGGGGGCGAATACAATGAGCAGTTCTTC. Its protein product is CSARLVGRAGGEYNEQFF.